The rows below give T cell receptor beta chains drawn from one sample of a study of molecular identifiers for immune sequencing clone quantification. MiXCR, applied by TCRdb to the PCR reads, yields one record per CDR3 protein. The data hold under 800,000 distinct CDR3 sequences, with less than 30% observed a single time. Sequencing input: naive CD8+ T cells from blood, with Jurkat cell RNA spiked in. These receptors were obtained from a human donor in good health. Some libraries in this study had Jurkat cell RNA spiked in. Each CDR3 is given with its conserved first and last residue. The order of the fields is J gene, clone size, D gene, V gene, CDR3 protein, CDR3 DNA. The D gene is left open where the match is weak. The listing skips clone size in some rows; elsewhere it reads once, few, many or a size class.

TRBJ2-5	many	TRBD2	TRBV28	CASSVPPAAGDQETQYF	TGTGCCAGCAGCGTCCCCCCAGCTGCGGGGGATCAAGAGACCCAGTACTTC
TRBJ1-5	-	-	TRBV16	CASSHPLPLGGDQPQHF	TGTGCCAGCAGCCATCCCCTTCCTCTTGGCGGCGATCAGCCCCAGCATTTT
TRBJ2-2	many	-	TRBV6-4	CASSVPRTGTTVTGELFF	TGTGCCAGCAGTGTCCCCAGGACCGGGACAACGGTGACCGGGGAGCTGTTTTTT
TRBJ2-7	-	-	TRBV10-1	CASSDSQGKTHEQYF	TGCGCCAGCAGTGATTCCCAGGGTAAAACCCACGAGCAGTACTTC
TRBJ2-3	many	-	TRBV28	CASSFRPSLLNTDTQYF	TGTGCCAGCAGTTTCCGCCCTTCCTTATTGAACACAGATACGCAGTATTTT
TRBJ2-2	few	TRBD2	TRBV6-5	CASSPPLLAGGANTGELFF	TGTGCCAGCAGCCCCCCCCTCCTAGCGGGAGGCGCGAACACCGGGGAGCTGTTTTTT
TRBJ2-1	few	TRBD2	TRBV29-1	CSVEGLAGVGYNEQFF	TGCAGCGTTGAAGGACTAGCGGGAGTGGGCTACAATGAGCAGTTCTTC
TRBJ1-5	many	TRBD1	TRBV6-6	CASSFGDRGKPQHF	TGTGCCAGCAGTTTTGGGGACAGGGGGAAGCCCCAGCATTTT
TRBJ2-7	few	-	TRBV15	CATSRDQTSNYEQYF	TGTGCCACCAGCAGAGATCAGACCAGCAATTACGAGCAGTACTTC
TRBJ2-7	-	-	TRBV4-3	CASSQGGAGTKSYAPYF	TGCGCCAGCAGCCAAGGAGGTGCCGGGACCAAGTCCTACGCGCCGTACTTC
TRBJ2-3	many	-	TRBV27	CASTSLTDTQYF	TGTGCCAGCACCTCACTCACAGATACGCAGTATTTT
TRBJ2-1	few	TRBD1	TRBV7-9	CASSSGTGGLREQFF	TGTGCCAGCAGTTCCGGGACAGGGGGTCTGAGGGAGCAGTTCTTC
TRBJ2-1	few	-	TRBV19	CASSMYHGSTYNEQFF	TGTGCCAGTAGTATGTATCATGGGTCGACCTACAATGAGCAGTTCTTC
TRBJ1-2	-	TRBD1	TRBV27	CASSIGTGTNYGYTF	TGTGCCAGCAGTATAGGGACAGGGACTAACTATGGCTACACCTTC
TRBJ2-7	-	-	TRBV20-1	CSARGVLHSYEQYF	TGCAGTGCTAGGGGGGTACTACATTCCTACGAGCAGTACTTC
TRBJ2-1	few	-	TRBV20-1	CSARDIDSYNEQFF	TGCAGTGCTAGAGACATAGACTCCTACAATGAGCAGTTCTTC
TRBJ2-7	-	TRBD2	TRBV4-1	CASSQEASGGPSYEQYF	TGCGCCAGCAGCCAAGAGGCTAGCGGGGGACCCTCCTACGAGCAGTACTTC
TRBJ2-4	many	-	TRBV21-1	CASSKDPWTAGLAKNIQYF	TGTGCCAGCAGCAAAGATCCCTGGACAGCGGGCCTAGCCAAAAACATTCAGTACTTC
TRBJ1-6	-	-	TRBV13	CASSLGGAQSSPLHF	TGTGCCAGCAGCTTAGGTGGCGCGCAGAGTTCACCCCTCCACTTT
TRBJ1-1	many	-	TRBV9	CASSVVGSSEAFF	TGTGCCAGCAGCGTAGTCGGATCGTCTGAAGCTTTCTTT
TRBJ1-2	-	TRBD1	TRBV2	CAGSEGNRGFNYGYTF	TGTGCCGGCAGTGAAGGGAACAGGGGATTTAACTATGGCTACACCTTC
TRBJ2-7	few	TRBD1	TRBV20-1	CSARDRAILASYEQYF	TGCAGTGCGCGGGACAGGGCAATACTAGCGTCCTACGAGCAGTACTTC
TRBJ2-7	few	TRBD2	TRBV6-2/TRBV6-3	CASSYSVAGGPHEQYF	TGTGCCAGCAGTTACTCGGTGGCGGGGGGACCGCACGAGCAGTACTTC
TRBJ2-7	-	-	TRBV6-5	CASSYRGGVHEQYF	TGTGCCAGCAGTTACAGAGGGGGGGTCCACGAGCAGTACTTC
TRBJ1-2	-	TRBD1	TRBV3-1	CASSVTGDYGYTF	TGTGCCAGCAGTGTCACAGGGGACTATGGCTACACCTTC
TRBJ2-7	few	-	TRBV9	CASSVGPKPYEQYF	TGTGCCAGCAGCGTAGGCCCCAAACCCTACGAGCAGTACTTC
TRBJ2-2	-	-	TRBV29-1	CSALRDTGELFF	TGCAGCGCCTTGCGGGACACCGGGGAGCTGTTTTTT
TRBJ1-1	-	TRBD1	TRBV15	CATSKDRGSGTEAFF	TGTGCCACCAGCAAGGACAGGGGGTCGGGCACTGAAGCTTTCTTT
TRBJ2-3	many	-	TRBV6-2/TRBV6-3	CASTTEDTYPTDTQYF	TGTGCCAGCACCACTGAGGACACTTACCCGACAGATACGCAGTATTTT